Reported below is one T cell receptor (beta chain). These data are taken from a study of cytomegalovirus exposure and HLA in healthy donors. Study context: The 110 million or so unique TCR beta sequences, from 150 million to 200 million T cells, were found by an earlier analysis.

V was pared by 0 bases and J by 4 bases, with 19 bases between. Germline CDR1 LNHDA, CDR2 SQIVND (reference sequence). The CDR3 is made up of 18 amino acids. Primers included in the PCR were 60 Vbeta and 13 Jbeta primers. Produced via immunoSEQ multiplex PCR; TCRdb's table is partial and in-frame only. The sample includes 250,000 to 300,000 clones, about nine tenths seen only once; the top ten take roughly 1.5%. The sequencing sample was made of PBMCs. The sequence came from a girl aged 2 to 9 in good health and CMV-seronegative. The rearrangement uses TRBV19 and TRBJ1-5, with D hard to call. CDR3 loop: CASSIDGGRDRRNQPQHF. DNA for the CDR3: TGTGCCAGTAGTATAGATGGAGGGAGGGATCGACGAAATCAGCCCCAGCATTTT.